What follows is one T cell receptor (beta chain) and its context. Germline V gives CDR1 SGHDT, CDR2 YYEEEE. V gave up 3 bases and J gave up 3 bases, with 12 bases separating them. The CDR3 runs to 14 residues. Time point of the sample: pretreatment peripheral blood. This specimen comes from a study of PD-L1 blockade in urothelial cancer. Data came from immunoSEQ multiplex PCR; TCRdb stores just in-frame clones and leaves some out. The table records approximately 50,000 clones, roughly 80% of them present only once. V gene TRBV5-6 combines with J gene TRBJ2-5, with D possibly being TRBD1 (5 bases). The sequenced sample was PBMCs, obtained around atezolizumab (anti-PD-L1) treatment. The clonotype originates from a man in his 70s with urothelial cancer. The CDR3 here is CASSWPGAKETQYF. The CDR3 DNA reads as TGTGCCAGCAGCTGGCCTGGGGCGAAAGAGACCCAGTACTTC.